This entry is about one T cell receptor (beta chain). This record belongs to a study of blood T cell repertoires in COVID-19. Study background: PBMCs, B-cell-depleted T cells, or T cells were the source of the cDNA or gDNA that made up the material.

In the authors' workflow: From reference gene primer amplification, estimates of nucleated cell counts were derived. Assay used: immunoSEQ multiplex PCR; TCRdb lists only in-frame clones, some missing. V and J calls and clone size are as listed in that table; D and trimming were resolved from the DNA. The sample lists 150,000 to 200,000 clones, over 75% occurring once. There are 11 residues in the CDR3. Per germline, CDR1 GTSNPN and CDR2 SVGIG (reference sequence). The ends were cut back, 4 bases at V and 7 bases at J, with 7 bases in the middle. Participant ages covered about 18 to 89 years across about 22 US areas. Symptom resolution, clearance, or two negative PCRs marked the recovered donors of Cohort 3.

This TCR was sampled from a middle-aged man who had recovered from COVID-19. V is TRBV30 and J is TRBJ2-2; D is uncertain. The sample taken for sequencing was PBMCs or T cells enriched from blood (not recorded which). The CDR3 is CAWKQVGELFF. DNA for the CDR3: TGTGCCTGGAAGCAGGTCGGGGAGCTGTTTTTT.